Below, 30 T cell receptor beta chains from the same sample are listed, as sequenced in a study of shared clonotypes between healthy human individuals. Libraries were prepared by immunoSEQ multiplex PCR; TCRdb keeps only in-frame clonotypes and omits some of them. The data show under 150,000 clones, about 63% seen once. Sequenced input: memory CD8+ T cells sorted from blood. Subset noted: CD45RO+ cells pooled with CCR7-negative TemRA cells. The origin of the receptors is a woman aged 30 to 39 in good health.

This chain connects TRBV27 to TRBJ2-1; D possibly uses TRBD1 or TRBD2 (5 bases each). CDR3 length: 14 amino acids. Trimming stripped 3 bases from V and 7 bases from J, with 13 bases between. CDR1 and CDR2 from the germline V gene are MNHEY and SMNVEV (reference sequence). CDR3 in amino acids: CASSFATGGNEQFF. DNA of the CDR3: TGTGCCAGCAGTTTTGCCACAGGAGGTAATGAGCAGTTCTTC.

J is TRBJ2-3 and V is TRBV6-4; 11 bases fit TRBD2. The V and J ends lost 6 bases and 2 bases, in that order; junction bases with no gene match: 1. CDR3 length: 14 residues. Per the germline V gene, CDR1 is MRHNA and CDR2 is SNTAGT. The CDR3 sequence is CASRLAGDTDTQYF. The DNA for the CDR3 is TGTGCCAGCAGACTAGCGGGAGACACAGATACGCAGTATTTT.

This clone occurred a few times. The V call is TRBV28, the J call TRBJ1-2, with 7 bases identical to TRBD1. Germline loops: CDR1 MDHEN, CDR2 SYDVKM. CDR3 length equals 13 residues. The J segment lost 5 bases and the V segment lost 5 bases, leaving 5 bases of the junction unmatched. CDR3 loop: CASSRDRLYGYTF. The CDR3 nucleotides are TGTGCCAGCAGTCGGGACAGACTATATGGCTACACCTTC.

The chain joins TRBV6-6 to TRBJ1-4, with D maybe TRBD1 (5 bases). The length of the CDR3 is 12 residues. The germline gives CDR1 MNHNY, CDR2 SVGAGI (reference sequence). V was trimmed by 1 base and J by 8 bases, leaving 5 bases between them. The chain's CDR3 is CASSYWGEKLFF. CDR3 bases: TGTGCCAGCAGTTACTGGGGGGAAAAACTGTTTTTT.

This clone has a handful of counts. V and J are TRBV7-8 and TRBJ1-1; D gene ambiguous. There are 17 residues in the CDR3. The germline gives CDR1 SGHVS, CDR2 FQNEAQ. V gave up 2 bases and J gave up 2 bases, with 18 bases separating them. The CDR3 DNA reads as TGTGCCAGCAGCTTAATCTTCGAGTGGCCAGGAAACACTGAAGCTTTCTTT. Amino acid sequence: CASSLIFEWPGNTEAFF.

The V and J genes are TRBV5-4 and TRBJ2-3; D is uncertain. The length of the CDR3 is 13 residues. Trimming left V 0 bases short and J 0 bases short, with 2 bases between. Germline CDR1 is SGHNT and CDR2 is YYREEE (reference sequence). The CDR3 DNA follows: TGTGCCAGCAGCTTGGAAAGCACAGATACGCAGTATTTT. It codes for CASSLESTDTQYF.

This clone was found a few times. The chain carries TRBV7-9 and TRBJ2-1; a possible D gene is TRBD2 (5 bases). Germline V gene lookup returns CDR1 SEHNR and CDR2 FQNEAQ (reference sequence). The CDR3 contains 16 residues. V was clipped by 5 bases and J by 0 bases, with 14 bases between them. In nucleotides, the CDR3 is TGTGCCAGCAGCCCCGGGGTAGTCTCCTCCTACAATGAGCAGTTCTTC. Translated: CASSPGVVSSYNEQFF.

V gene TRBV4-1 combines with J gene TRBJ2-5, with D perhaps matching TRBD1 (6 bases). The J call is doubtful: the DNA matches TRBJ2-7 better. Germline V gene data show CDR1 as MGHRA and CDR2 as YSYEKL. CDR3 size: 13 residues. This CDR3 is CASSQEQGYEQYF. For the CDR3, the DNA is TGCGCCAGCAGCCAGGAACAGGGCTACGAGCAGTACTTC.

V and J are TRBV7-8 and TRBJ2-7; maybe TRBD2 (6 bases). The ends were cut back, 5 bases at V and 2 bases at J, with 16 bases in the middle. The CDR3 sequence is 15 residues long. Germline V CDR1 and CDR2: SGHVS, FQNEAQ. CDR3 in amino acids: CASSASRGVAYEQYF. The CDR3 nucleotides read TGTGCCAGCAGCGCTTCGCGCGGGGTCGCCTACGAGCAGTACTTC. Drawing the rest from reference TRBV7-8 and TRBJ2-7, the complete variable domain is GAGVSQSPRYKVAKRGQDVALRCDPISGHVSLFWYQQALGQGPEFLTYFQNEAQLDKSGLPSDRFFAERPEGSVSTLKIQRTQQEDSAVYLCASSASRGVAYEQYFGPGTRLTVT.

In nucleotides, the CDR3 is TGCAGCACGAATAGGGTTAGGGACCAACCCTACGAGCAGTACTTC. Translating gives CSTNRVRDQPYEQYF. The chain couples TRBV29-1 to TRBJ2-7; D may match TRBD1 or TRBD2 (5 bases each). V was cut by 8 bases and J by 2 bases, with 22 bases left in between. Per the germline V gene, CDR1 is SQVTM and CDR2 is ANQGSEA. There are 15 residues in the CDR3.

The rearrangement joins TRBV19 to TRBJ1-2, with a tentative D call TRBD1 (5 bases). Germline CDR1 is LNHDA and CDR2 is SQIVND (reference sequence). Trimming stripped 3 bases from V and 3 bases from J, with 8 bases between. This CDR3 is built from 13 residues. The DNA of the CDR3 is TGTGCCAGTAGTATGGGGGTTGACTATGGCTACACCTTC. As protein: CASSMGVDYGYTF.

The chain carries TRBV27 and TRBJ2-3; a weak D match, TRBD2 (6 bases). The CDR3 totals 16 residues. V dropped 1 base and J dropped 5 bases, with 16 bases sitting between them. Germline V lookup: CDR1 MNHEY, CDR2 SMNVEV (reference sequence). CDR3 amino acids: CASSLYAGLTQDTQYF. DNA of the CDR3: TGTGCCAGCAGTTTATACGCGGGATTGACACAAGATACGCAGTATTTT.

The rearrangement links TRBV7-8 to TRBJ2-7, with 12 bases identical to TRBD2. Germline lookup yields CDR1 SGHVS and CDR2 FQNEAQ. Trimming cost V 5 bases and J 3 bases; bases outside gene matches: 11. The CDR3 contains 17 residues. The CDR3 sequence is CASSPTPKTSGSYEQYF. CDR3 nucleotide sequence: TGTGCCAGCAGCCCAACGCCTAAGACTAGCGGGAGCTACGAGCAGTACTTC. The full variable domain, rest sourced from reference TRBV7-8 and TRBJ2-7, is GAGVSQSPRYKVAKRGQDVALRCDPISGHVSLFWYQQALGQGPEFLTYFQNEAQLDKSGLPSDRFFAERPEGSVSTLKIQRTQQEDSAVYLCASSPTPKTSGSYEQYFGPGTRLTVT.

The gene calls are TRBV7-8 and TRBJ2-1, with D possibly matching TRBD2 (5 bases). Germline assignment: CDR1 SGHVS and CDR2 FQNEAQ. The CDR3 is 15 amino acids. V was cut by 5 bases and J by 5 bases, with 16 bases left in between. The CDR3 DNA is TGTGCCAGCAGCCCTCGCTGGCGGGTTGACAATGAGCAGTTCTTC. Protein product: CASSPRWRVDNEQFF.

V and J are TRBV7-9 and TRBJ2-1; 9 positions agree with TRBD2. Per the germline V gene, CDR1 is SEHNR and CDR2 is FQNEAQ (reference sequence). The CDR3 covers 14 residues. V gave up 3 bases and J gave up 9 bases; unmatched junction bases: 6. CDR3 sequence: CASSLVLAGGEQFF. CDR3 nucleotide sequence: TGTGCCAGCAGCTTGGTACTAGCGGGTGGTGAGCAGTTCTTC.

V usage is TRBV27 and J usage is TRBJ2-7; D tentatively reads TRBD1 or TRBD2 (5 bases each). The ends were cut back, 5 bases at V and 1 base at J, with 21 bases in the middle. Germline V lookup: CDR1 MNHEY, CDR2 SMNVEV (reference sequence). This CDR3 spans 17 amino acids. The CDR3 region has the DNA TGTGCCAGCAGTCCTCATATCCGGGACCCTAAGTCCTACGAGCAGTACTTC. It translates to CASSPHIRDPKSYEQYF.

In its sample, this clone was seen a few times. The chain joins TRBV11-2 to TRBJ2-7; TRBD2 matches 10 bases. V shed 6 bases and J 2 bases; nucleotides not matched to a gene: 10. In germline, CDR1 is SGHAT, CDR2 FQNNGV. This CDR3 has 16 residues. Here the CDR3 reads CASRGGSSGRTYEQYF. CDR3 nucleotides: TGTGCCAGCAGGGGGGGTTCTAGCGGGAGAACCTACGAGCAGTACTTC.

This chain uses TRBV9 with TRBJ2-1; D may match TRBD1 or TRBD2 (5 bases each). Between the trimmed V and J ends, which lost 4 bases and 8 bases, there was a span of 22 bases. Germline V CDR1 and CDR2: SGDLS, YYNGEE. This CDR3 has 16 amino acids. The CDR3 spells CASSRTLGESSHEQFF. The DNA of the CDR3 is TGTGCCAGCAGCCGCACGCTGGGGGAGTCTAGCCATGAGCAGTTCTTC.

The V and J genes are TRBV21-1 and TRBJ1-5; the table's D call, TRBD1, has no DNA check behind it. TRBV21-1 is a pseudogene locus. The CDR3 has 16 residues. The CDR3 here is CASRRQGGRRNQPQHF. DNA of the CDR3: TGTGCCAGCAGGCGACAGGGTGGACGGCGCAATCAGCCCCAGCATTTT.

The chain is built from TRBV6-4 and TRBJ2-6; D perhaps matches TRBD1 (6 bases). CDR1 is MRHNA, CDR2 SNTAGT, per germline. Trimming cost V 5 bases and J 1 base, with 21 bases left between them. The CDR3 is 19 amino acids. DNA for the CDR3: TGTGCCAGCAGTCACGAACACAGGGATAAGGGGTCTGGGGCCAACGTCCTGACTTTC. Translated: CASSHEHRDKGSGANVLTF.

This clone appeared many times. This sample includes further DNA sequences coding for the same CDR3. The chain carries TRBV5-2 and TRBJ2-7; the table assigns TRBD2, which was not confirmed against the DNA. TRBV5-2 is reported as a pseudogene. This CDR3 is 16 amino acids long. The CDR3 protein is CASSQGLAVSSYEQYF. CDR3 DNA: TGCGCCAGCAGCCAAGGACTAGCGGTTTCATCCTACGAGCAGTACTTC.

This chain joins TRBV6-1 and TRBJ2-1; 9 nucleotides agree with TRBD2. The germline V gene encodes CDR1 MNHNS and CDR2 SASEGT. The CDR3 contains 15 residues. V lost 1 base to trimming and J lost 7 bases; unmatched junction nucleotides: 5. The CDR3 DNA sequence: TGTGCCAGCAGTGAAGAACTAGCGGGTTCTAATGAGCAGTTCTTC. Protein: CASSEELAGSNEQFF.

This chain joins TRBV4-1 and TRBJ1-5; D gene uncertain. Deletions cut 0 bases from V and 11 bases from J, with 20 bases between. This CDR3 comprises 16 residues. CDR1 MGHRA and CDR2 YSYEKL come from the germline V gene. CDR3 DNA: TGCGCCAGCAGCCAAGATGAGACAAGCTGGGGAATATCCCAGCATTTT. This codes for CASSQDETSWGISQHF.

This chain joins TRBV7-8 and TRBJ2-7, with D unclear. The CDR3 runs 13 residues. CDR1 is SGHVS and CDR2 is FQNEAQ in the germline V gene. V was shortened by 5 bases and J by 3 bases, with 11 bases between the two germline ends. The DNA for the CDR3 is TGTGCCAGCAGCCCAGGACCTGGCTACGAGCAGTACTTC. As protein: CASSPGPGYEQYF.

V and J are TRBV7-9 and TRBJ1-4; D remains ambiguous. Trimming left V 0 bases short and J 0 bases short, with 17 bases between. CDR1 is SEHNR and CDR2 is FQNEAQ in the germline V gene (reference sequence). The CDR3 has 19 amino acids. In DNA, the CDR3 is TGTGCCAGCAGCTTAGCGCTAGGACTTGAGGGTGCAACTAATGAAAAACTGTTTTTT. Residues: CASSLALGLEGATNEKLFF.

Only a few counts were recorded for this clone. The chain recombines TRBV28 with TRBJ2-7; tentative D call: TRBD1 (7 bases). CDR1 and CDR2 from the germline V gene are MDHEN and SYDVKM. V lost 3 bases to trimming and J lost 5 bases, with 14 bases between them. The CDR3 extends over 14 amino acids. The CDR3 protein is CASSFSGGGNEQYF. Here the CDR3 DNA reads TGTGCCAGCAGTTTTTCTGGAGGGGGCAACGAGCAGTACTTC.

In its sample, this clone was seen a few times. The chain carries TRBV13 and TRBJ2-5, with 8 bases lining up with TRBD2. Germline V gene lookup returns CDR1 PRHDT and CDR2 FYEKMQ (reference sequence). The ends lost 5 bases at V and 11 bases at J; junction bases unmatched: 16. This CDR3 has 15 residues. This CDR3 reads CASSPPGSGGREQYF. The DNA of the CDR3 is TGTGCCAGCAGCCCGCCGGGGAGCGGGGGCCGGGAGCAGTACTTC.

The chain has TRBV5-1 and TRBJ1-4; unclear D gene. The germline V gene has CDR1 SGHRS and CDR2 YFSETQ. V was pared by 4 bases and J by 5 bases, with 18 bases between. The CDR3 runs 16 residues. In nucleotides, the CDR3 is TGCGCCAGCAGCCCAGGAGACCGAGTAAGCAATGAAAAACTGTTTTTT. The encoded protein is CASSPGDRVSNEKLFF. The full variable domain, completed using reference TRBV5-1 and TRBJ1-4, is KAGVTQTPRYLIKTRGQQVTLSCSPISGHRSVSWYQQTPGQGLQFLFEYFSETQRNKGNFPGRFSGRQFSNSRSEMNVSTLELGDSALYLCASSPGDRVSNEKLFFGSGTQLSVL.

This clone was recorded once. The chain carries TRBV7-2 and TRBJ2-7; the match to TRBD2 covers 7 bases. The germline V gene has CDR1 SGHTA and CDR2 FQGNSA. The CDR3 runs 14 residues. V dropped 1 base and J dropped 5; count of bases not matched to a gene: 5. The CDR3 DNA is TGTGCCAGCAGCTTAGGGTGGGACTATCACGAGCAGTACTTC. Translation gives CASSLGWDYHEQYF.

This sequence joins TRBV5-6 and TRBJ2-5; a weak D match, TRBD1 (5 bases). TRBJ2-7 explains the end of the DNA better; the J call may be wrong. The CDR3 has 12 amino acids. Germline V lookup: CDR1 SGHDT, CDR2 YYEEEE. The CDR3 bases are TGTGCCAGCAGCCCCGGACAAGACGAGCAGTACTTC. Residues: CASSPGQDEQYF.